Listed below are T cell receptor beta chains from one sample, sequenced in a study of T cell repertoires in cytomegalovirus infection. TCRdb re-derived calls from the reads in MiXCR, one entry per CDR3 protein. The data show almost 90,000 distinct CDR3 sequences, approximately 30% seen once. Their antigen targets remain unknown. The specimen comprised CD8+ T cells from cultured PBMCs, sampled from culture after CMV antigen stimulation. The receptors derive from a human donor in good health (CMV status not recorded). Some clones in this sample may be carry-over from other donors' samples. Each CDR3 is given with its conserved first and last residue.

TRBJ2-1 | TRBV6-2/TRBV6-3 | CASSYSTGGGVLNEQFF
TRBJ1-1 | TRBV6-5 | CASSYGPEAFF
TRBJ1-6 | TRBV19 | CASTGTEINSPLHF
TRBJ2-1 | TRBV19 | CASSLVYSYNEQFF
TRBJ1-4 | TRBV25-1 | CASSPGDDEKLFF
TRBJ1-1 | TRBV29-1 | CSVTPWGAGTEAFF
TRBJ2-1 | TRBV7-6 | CASSQSAGGQLDEQFF
TRBJ1-1 | TRBV25-1 | CASSEAGGEAFF
TRBJ2-7 | TRBV7-3 | CASSPSPSGIYEQYF
TRBJ1-1 | TRBV28 | CASSSRRQGKNTEAFF
TRBJ2-3 | TRBV12-3/TRBV12-4 | CASSNKAGGTDTQYF
TRBJ2-1 | TRBV20-1 | CSARTSSDSSYNEQFF
TRBJ2-7 | TRBV5-6 | CASGEAQVDYEQYF
TRBJ2-5 | TRBV7-7 | CASSPGGFQETQYF
TRBJ2-1 | TRBV11-1 | CASRGTDLGNEQFF
TRBJ2-2 | TRBV5-4 | CASSLGRPNTGELFF
TRBJ1-5 | TRBV27 | CASQDFYSNQPQHF
TRBJ1-1 | TRBV12-3/TRBV12-4 | CASGTGATEAFF
TRBJ1-5 | TRBV19 | CASSTRSSINQPQHF
TRBJ2-5 | TRBV7-8 | CASSLSGFSETQYF
TRBJ2-7 | TRBV19 | CASSTGQGISYEQYF
TRBJ1-5 | TRBV6-6 | CASSRYPRTENQPQHF
TRBJ2-5 | TRBV11-1 | CASSSDGTVRETQYF
TRBJ1-5 | TRBV6-5 | CASSSIEYSNQPQHF
TRBJ2-4 | TRBV27 | CASSPGLGGYIQYF
TRBJ2-7 | TRBV12-3/TRBV12-4 | CASSFSPSYEQYF
TRBJ2-5 | TRBV27 | CASSLTSGGRKETQYF
TRBJ2-1 | TRBV5-1 | CASSLGTTGGDEQFF
TRBJ2-3 | TRBV12-3/TRBV12-4 | CASSPLGADTQYF
TRBJ2-5 | TRBV7-9 | CASSSNEGMGETQYF
TRBJ1-6 | TRBV20-1 | CSANKQGAYNSPLHF
TRBJ2-1 | TRBV12-3/TRBV12-4 | CASSSQPESSYNEQFF
TRBJ2-1 | TRBV9 | CASSSKGLASHEQFF
TRBJ2-3 | TRBV5-1 | CASSLGRLAGGTSSTDTQYF
TRBJ2-1 | TRBV28 | CASSFGGGNSRVRAYDEQFF
TRBJ1-1 | TRBV27 | CASSLSGSSQAFF
TRBJ2-7 | TRBV28 | CASSRDRGSSYEQYF
TRBJ2-7 | TRBV6-2/TRBV6-3 | CASSGDRGIWYEQYF
TRBJ1-3 | TRBV7-6 | CASSSSPGNTIYF
TRBJ1-2 | TRBV7-9 | CASRPQGVDYGYTF
TRBJ2-2 | TRBV7-9 | CASSHPMNRDRGYWDTGELFF
TRBJ2-5 | TRBV3-1 | CASSQDSTSQETQYF
TRBJ1-4 | TRBV20-1 | CSARDPSEPGGNEKLFF
TRBJ2-1 | TRBV2 | CANSDDRGNEQFF
TRBJ1-1 | TRBV6-1 | CASFLQPTNTEAFF
TRBJ1-1 | TRBV6-5 | CASSLGGGLNTEAFF
TRBJ2-1 | TRBV7-2 | CASSLKSSEQFF
TRBJ2-1 | TRBV19 | CASSMASGGGYEQFF
TRBJ1-1 | TRBV7-6 | CASSSDPANTEAFF
TRBJ2-7 | TRBV19 | CASSATGQGVYEQYF
TRBJ1-3 | TRBV19 | CASSMGVLTGNTIYF
TRBJ1-1 | TRBV7-9 | CASSFGGSEAFF
TRBJ2-1 | TRBV27 | CASSLSTSGGSNEQFF
TRBJ1-2 | TRBV10-3 | CAITPGNGPRPYTF